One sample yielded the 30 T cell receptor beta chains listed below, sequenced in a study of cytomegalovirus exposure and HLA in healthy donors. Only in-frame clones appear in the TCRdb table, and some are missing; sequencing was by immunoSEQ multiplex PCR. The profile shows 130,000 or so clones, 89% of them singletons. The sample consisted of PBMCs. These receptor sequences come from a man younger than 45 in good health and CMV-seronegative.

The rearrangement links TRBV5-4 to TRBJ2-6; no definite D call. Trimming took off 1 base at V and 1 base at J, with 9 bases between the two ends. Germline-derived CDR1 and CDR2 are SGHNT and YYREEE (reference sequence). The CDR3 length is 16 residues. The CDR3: CASSLFLSSGANVLTF. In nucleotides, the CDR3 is TGTGCCAGCAGCTTGTTTTTGTCATCTGGGGCCAACGTCCTGACTTTC.

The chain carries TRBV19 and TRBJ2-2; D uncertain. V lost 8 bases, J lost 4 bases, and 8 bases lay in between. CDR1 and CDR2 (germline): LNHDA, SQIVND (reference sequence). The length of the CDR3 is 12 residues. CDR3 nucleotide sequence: TGTGCCAGTGGAGATTTCACCGGGGAGCTGTTTTTT. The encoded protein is CASGDFTGELFF.

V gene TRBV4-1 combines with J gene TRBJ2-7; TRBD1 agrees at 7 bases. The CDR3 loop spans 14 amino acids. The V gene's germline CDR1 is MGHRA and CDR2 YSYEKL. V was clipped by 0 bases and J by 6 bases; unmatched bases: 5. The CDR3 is CASSQDPGGREQYF. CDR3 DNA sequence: TGCGCCAGCAGCCAAGATCCAGGGGGACGCGAGCAGTACTTC.

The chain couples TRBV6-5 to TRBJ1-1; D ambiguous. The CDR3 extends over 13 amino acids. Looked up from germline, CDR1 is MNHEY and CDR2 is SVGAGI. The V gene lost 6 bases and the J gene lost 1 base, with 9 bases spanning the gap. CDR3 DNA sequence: TGTGCCAGCAGAGGAGTTCGGAACACTGAAGCTTTCTTT. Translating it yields CASRGVRNTEAFF.

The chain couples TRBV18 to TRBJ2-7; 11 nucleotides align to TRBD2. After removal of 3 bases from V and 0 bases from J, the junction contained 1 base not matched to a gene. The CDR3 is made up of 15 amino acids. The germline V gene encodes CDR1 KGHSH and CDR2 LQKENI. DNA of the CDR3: TGTGCCAGCTCACCCCTAGCGGGGGGCTCCTACGAGCAGTACTTC. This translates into CASSPLAGGSYEQYF. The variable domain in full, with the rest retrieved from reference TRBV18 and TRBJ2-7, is NAGVMQNPRHLVRRRGQEARLRCSPMKGHSHVYWYRQLPEEGLKFMVYLQKENIIDESGMPKERFSAEFPKEGPSILRIQQVVRGDSAAYFCASSPLAGGSYEQYFGPGTRLTVT.

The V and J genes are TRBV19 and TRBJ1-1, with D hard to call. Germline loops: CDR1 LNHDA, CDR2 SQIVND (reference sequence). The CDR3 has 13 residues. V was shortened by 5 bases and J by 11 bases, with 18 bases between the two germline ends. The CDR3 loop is CASSGPLTFGAFF. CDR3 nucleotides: TGTGCCAGTAGTGGGCCACTCACCTTTGGGGCTTTCTTT. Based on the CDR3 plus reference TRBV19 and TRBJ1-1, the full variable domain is DGGITQSPKYLFRKEGQNVTLSCEQNLNHDAMYWYRQDPGQGLRLIYYSQIVNDFQKGDIAEGYSVSREKKESFPLTVTSAQKNPTAFYLCASSGPLTFGAFFGQGTRLTVV.

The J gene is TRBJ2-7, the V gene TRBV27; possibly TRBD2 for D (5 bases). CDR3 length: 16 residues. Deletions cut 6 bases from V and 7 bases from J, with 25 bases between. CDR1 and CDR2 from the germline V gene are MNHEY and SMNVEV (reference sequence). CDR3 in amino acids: CASSTLTWAGGREQYF. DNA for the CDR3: TGTGCCAGCAGCACCCTGACGTGGGCCGGAGGTCGGGAGCAGTACTTC.

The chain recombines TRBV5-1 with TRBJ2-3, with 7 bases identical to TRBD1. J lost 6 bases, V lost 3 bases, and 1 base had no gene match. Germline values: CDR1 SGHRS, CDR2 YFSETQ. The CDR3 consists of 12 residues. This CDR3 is CASSSRGDTQYF. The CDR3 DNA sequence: TGCGCCAGCAGCTCCAGGGGGGATACGCAGTATTTT.

The CDR3 here is CASGSGVGGSTYEQYF. The CDR3 nucleotides are TGTGCTAGTGGTTCTGGAGTCGGCGGGTCCACCTACGAGCAGTACTTC. The rearrangement uses TRBV12-5 and TRBJ2-7, with D possibly being TRBD2 (5 bases). The CDR3 extends over 16 amino acids. The V end lost 4 bases, the J end lost 2 bases, and 18 bases lay between the germline ends. The germline CDR1 and CDR2 sequences are LGHNT and FRNRAP. Full variable domain (remainder filled in from reference TRBV12-5 and TRBJ2-7): DARVTQTPRHKVTEMGQEVTMRCQPILGHNTVFWYRQTMMQGLELLAYFRNRAPLDDSGMPKDRFSAEMPDATLATLKIQPSEPRDSAVYFCASGSGVGGSTYEQYFGPGTRLTVT.

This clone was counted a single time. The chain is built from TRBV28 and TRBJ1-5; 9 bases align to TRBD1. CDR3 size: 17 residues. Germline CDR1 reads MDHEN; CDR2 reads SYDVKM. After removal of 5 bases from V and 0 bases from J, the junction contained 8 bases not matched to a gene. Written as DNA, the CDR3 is TGTGCCAGCAGTCCGGGACAGGGTGGGCGTAGCAATCAGCCCCAGCATTTT. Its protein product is CASSPGQGGRSNQPQHF.

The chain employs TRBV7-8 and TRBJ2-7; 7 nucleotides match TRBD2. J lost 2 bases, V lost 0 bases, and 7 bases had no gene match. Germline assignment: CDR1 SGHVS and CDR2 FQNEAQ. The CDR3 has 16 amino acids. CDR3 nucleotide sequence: TGTGCCAGCAGCTTAGCCTTAGCGGGTACAACCTACGAGCAGTACTTC. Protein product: CASSLALAGTTYEQYF.

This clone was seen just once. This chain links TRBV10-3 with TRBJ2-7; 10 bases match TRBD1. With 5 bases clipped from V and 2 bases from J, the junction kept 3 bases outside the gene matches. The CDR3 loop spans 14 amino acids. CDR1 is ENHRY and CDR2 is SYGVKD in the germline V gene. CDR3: CAISPGQGAYEQYF. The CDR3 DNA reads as TGTGCCATCAGTCCCGGACAGGGGGCCTACGAGCAGTACTTC.

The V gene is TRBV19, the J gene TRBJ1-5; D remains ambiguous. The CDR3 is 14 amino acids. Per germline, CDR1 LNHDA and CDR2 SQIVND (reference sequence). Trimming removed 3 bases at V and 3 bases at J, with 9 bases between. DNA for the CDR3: TGTGCCAGTAGTATCACGAGTAACAATCAGCCCCAGCATTTT. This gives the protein CASSITSNNQPQHF.

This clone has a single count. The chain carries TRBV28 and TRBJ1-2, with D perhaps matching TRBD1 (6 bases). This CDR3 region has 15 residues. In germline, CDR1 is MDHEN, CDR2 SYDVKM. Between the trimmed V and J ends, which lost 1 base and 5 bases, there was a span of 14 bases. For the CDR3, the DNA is TGTGCCAGCAGTTTATATGCACCTACAGGGTATGGCTACACCTTC. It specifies CASSLYAPTGYGYTF.

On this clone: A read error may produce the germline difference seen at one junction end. As DNA, the CDR3 is TGTGCTAGCAGCTTTTCCCCAGGTCCGGCAAACACCGGGGAGCTGTTTTTT. Translated, it gives CASSFSPGPANTGELFF. The chain employs TRBV7-7 and TRBJ2-2; D gene uncertain. Per the germline V gene, CDR1 is SSHAT and CDR2 is FNYEAQ (reference sequence). The CDR3 is made up of 17 amino acids.

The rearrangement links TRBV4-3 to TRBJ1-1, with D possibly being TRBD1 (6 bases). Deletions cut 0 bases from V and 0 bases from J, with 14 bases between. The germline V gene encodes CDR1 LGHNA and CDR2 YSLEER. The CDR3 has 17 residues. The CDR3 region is CASSQEGAGGLNTEAFF. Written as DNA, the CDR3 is TGCGCCAGCAGCCAAGAGGGGGCGGGGGGCCTGAACACTGAAGCTTTCTTT.

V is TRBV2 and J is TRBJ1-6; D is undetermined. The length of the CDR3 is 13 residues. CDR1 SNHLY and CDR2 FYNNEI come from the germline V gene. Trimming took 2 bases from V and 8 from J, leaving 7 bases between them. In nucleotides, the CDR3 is TGTGCCAGCAGTGAACAGTCCGATTCACCCCTCCACTTT. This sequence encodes CASSEQSDSPLHF.

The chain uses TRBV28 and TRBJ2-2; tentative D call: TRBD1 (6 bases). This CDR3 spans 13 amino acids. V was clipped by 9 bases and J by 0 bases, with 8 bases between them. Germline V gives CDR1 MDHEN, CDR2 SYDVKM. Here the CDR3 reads CASRDTNTGELFF. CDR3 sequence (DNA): TGTGCCAGTAGGGACACGAACACCGGGGAGCTGTTTTTT.

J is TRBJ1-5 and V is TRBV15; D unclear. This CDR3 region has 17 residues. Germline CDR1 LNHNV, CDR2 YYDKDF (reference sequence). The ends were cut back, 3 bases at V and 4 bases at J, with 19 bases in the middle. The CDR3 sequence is CATSSPVGARRNQPQHF. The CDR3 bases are TGTGCCACCAGCAGCCCCGTGGGAGCCAGAAGGAATCAGCCCCAGCATTTT.

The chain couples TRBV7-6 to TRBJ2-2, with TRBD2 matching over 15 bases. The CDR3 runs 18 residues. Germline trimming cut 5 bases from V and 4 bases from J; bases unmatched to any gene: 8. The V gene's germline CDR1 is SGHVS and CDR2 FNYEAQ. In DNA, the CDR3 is TGTGCCAGCAGCGCGGGACTAGCGGGGGGAAAACCCACCGGGGAGCTGTTTTTT. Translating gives CASSAGLAGGKPTGELFF.

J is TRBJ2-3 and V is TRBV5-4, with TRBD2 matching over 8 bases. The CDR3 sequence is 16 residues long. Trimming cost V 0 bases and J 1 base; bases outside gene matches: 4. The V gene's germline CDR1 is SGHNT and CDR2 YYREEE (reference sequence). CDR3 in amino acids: CASSLGLAGRTDTQYF. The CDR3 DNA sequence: TGTGCCAGCAGCTTGGGGCTAGCGGGCCGCACAGATACGCAGTATTTT.

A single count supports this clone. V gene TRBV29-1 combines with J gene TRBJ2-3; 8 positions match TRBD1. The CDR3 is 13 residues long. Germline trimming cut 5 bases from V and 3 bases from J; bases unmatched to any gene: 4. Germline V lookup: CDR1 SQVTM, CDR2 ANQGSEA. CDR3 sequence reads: CSVRTGLTDTQYF. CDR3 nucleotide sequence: TGCAGCGTTAGGACAGGGCTAACAGATACGCAGTATTTT.

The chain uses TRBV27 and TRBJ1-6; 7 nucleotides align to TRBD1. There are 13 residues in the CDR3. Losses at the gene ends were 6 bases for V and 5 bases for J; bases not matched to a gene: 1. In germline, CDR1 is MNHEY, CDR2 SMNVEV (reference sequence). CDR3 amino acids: CASRDRHNSPLHF. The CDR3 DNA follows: TGTGCCAGCAGGGACAGGCATAATTCACCCCTCCACTTT.

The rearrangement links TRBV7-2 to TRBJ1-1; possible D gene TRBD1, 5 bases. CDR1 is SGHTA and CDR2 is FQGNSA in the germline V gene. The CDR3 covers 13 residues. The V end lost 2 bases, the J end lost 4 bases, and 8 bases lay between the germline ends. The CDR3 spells CASSLLGVTEAFF. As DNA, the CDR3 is TGTGCCAGCAGCTTATTAGGGGTCACTGAAGCTTTCTTT.

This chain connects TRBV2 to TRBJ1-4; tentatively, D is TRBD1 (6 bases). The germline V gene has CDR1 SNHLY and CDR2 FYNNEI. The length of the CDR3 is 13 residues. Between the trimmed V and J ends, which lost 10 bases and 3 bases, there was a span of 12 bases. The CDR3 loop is CATTGSSNEKLFF. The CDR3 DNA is TGTGCCACCACAGGGAGTTCTAATGAAAAACTGTTTTTT.

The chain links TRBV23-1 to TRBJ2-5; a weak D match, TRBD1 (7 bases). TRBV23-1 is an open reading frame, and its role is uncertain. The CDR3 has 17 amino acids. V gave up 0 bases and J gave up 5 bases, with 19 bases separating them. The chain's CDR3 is CASSQSFAGGNLETQYF. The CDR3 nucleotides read TGCGCCAGCAGTCAATCGTTCGCAGGGGGGAATTTGGAGACCCAGTACTTC.

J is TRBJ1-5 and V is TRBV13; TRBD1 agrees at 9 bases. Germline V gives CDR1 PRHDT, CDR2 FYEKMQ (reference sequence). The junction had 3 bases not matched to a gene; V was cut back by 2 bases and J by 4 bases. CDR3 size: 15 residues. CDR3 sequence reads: CASSLRGQGNQPQHF. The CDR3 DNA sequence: TGTGCCAGCAGCTTAAGGGGACAGGGAAATCAGCCCCAGCATTTT.

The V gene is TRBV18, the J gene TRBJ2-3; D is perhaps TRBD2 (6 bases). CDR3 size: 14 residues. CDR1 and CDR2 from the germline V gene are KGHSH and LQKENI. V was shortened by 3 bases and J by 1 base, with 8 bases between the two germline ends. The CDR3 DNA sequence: TGTGCCAGCTCACCGCCGGGGGGCACAGATACGCAGTATTTT. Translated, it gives CASSPPGGTDTQYF. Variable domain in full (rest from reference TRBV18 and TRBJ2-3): NAGVMQNPRHLVRRRGQEARLRCSPMKGHSHVYWYRQLPEEGLKFMVYLQKENIIDESGMPKERFSAEFPKEGPSILRIQQVVRGDSAAYFCASSPPGGTDTQYFGPGTRLTVL.

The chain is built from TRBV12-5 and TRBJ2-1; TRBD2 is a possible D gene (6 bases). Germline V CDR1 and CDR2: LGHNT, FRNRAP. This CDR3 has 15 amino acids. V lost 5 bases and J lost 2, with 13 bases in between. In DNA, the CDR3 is TGTGCTAGTGGTCCCGGGACTGCTACCTACAATGAGCAGTTCTTC. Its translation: CASGPGTATYNEQFF.

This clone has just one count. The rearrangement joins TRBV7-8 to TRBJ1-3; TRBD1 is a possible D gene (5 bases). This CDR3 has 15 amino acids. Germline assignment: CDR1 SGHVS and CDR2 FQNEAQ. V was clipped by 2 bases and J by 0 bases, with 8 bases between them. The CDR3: CASSLQGLSGNTIYF. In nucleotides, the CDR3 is TGTGCCAGCAGCTTACAGGGCCTCTCTGGAAACACCATATATTTT.